What follows describes a single T cell receptor (beta chain). The sample holds one count of this clone. Its antigen has not been determined. No much larger clone exists at a distance of one base, and base qualities are not known. This specimen belongs to a study of shared T cell receptors in the human thymus (dated by TCRdb to the early 2020s). With respect to the entire study: The study investigated the way shared, self-reactive T-cell receptor alpha chains are produced in the human thymus.

The library relied on the immunoSEQ multiplex PCR assay. As stored in TCRdb, this immuneACCESS dataset retains in-frame rearrangements with V and J assigned. A fraction of the clones does not appear; measured against another copy, unresolved V genes explain less than half of the discrepancy, and the remainder lacks a known reason. For this sample the table gives about 380,000 clones, of which approximately 95% were detected only once. Approximately 0.02% of the sample lies in the top ten. V drops 4 bases and J drops 0 bases, leaving 14 bases in between. From a lookup of the germline V gene, CDR1 and CDR2 are SGHDT and YYEEEE. The cysteine opens and the phenylalanine closes a CDR3 of 17 amino acids. Of all the DNA, just the CDR3 is kept, 51 bases in frame from base 1.

What was sequenced was thymocytes. This receptor was obtained from a human donor. Recombination connected TRBV5-6 to TRBJ2-6, and TRBD2 may be the D gene, going by 5 matching bases. The base sequence is TGTGCCAGCAGCCCCCGCGAGGGAAACTCTGGGGCCAACGTCCTGACTTTC. This is translated as CASSPREGNSGANVLTF.